This TCR beta chain was found in a study of T cell changes during pregnancy in multiple sclerosis. This CDR3 is 18 amino acids long. Germline lookup yields CDR1 MNHNS and CDR2 SASEGT. V gave up 2 bases and J gave up 4 bases; unmatched junction bases: 10. The assay was immunoSEQ multiplex PCR, and TCRdb's table has in-frame clones only and misses some. The table lists about 110,000 clones, around nine tenths of them singletons. The receptor was isolated from a female donor with multiple sclerosis, enrolled in a pregnancy study. The sequences come from peripheral blood, collected in the third trimester of pregnancy. The chain employs TRBV6-1 and TRBJ2-6; 8 nucleotides line up with TRBD1. CDR3 bases: TGTGCCAGCAGTGAACATGGGCAGGGGGCGAGAGGGGCCAACGTCCTGACTTTC. Encoded protein: CASSEHGQGARGANVLTF.